A single sample is the source of the 30 T cell receptor beta chains below, sequenced in a study of cytomegalovirus exposure and HLA in healthy donors. A multiplex PCR was run with 60 Vbeta primers and 13 Jbeta primers. Repertoires were generated with immunoSEQ multiplex PCR, while TCRdb's copy carries only in-frame clones and drops some. This sample has some 220,000 clones, with about 89% found just once. The specimen was PBMCs. The origin of the receptors is a woman between 18 and 29 years old in good health and CMV-seronegative.

The chain employs TRBV5-1 and TRBJ2-2; 7 bases align to TRBD2. The V gene's germline CDR1 is SGHRS and CDR2 YFSETQ. The CDR3 runs to 14 residues. J was trimmed by 5 bases and V by 1 base; bases with no gene match: 2. The CDR3: CASSLLSGTGELFF. CDR3 DNA sequence: TGCGCCAGCAGCTTGCTTAGCGGGACCGGGGAGCTGTTTTTT.

This clone was found once. This chain connects TRBV9 to TRBJ2-2; D may be TRBD2 (5 bases). Germline V gives CDR1 SGDLS, CDR2 YYNGEE. The CDR3 extends over 14 amino acids. The germline V and J ends were trimmed by 5 bases and 5 bases, with 13 bases remaining between them. Written as DNA, the CDR3 is TGTGCCAGCAGTGTATCCTTAGCGACCGGGGAGCTGTTTTTT. It is translated as CASSVSLATGELFF.

The gene calls are TRBV5-1 and TRBJ2-1, with 10 bases identical to TRBD2. CDR1 is SGHRS and CDR2 is YFSETQ in the germline V gene. The CDR3 contains 15 residues. Germline trimming cut 4 bases from V and 9 bases from J; bases unmatched to any gene: 10. The CDR3 protein is CASSLAGAGVGEQFF. The CDR3, as DNA: TGCGCCAGCAGCCTAGCGGGAGCGGGGGTGGGTGAGCAGTTCTTC.

This chain links TRBV6-5 with TRBJ1-2, with a tentative D call TRBD1 (6 bases). Germline V gene lookup returns CDR1 MNHEY and CDR2 SVGAGI. This CDR3 has 11 residues. Deletions cut 7 bases from V and 8 bases from J, with 11 bases between. DNA of the CDR3: TGTGCCAGCACCGACAGGCAAGGCTACACCTTC. It specifies CASTDRQGYTF.

This rearrangement joins TRBV7-2 to TRBJ1-2; 7 bases are shared with TRBD1. The germline gives CDR1 SGHTA, CDR2 FQGNSA. This CDR3 has 14 amino acids. V lost 1 base to trimming and J lost 2 bases; unmatched junction nucleotides: 1. CDR3 bases: TGTGCCAGCAGCTTAGAACAGGGGAACTATGGCTACACCTTC. This codes for CASSLEQGNYGYTF.

DNA of the CDR3: TGCGCCAGCAGCCCCAGTCTCTCCAGCAATCAGCCCCAGCATTTT. This codes for CASSPSLSSNQPQHF. This chain connects TRBV4-3 to TRBJ1-5; D call uncertain. The V end was cut by 4 bases, the J end by 1 base, with 11 bases between. CDR1 is LGHNA and CDR2 is YSLEER in the germline V gene. The CDR3 spans 15 residues.

The gene calls are TRBV6-5 and TRBJ2-7, with 7 bases matching TRBD1. Germline CDR1 and CDR2: MNHEY and SVGAGI. This CDR3 comprises 15 residues. Germline trimming cut 6 bases from V and 0 bases from J; bases unmatched to any gene: 8. The CDR3 loop is CASRPDRDPSYEQYF. For the CDR3, the DNA is TGTGCCAGCAGACCCGACAGGGACCCCTCCTACGAGCAGTACTTC.

The chain couples TRBV11-2 to TRBJ1-5; D not resolved. The CDR3 runs to 17 residues. The germline V and J ends were trimmed by 1 base and 3 bases, with 16 bases remaining between them. In germline, CDR1 is SGHAT, CDR2 FQNNGV. CDR3 nucleotide sequence: TGTGCCAGCAGCTTAGTTTGTATTCAGGCAGTCAATCAGCCCCAGCATTTT. Amino acid sequence: CASSLVCIQAVNQPQHF. Complete variable domain (other parts from reference TRBV11-2 and TRBJ1-5): EAGVAQSPRYKIIEKRQSVAFWCNPISGHATLYWYQQILGQGPKLLIQFQNNGVVDDSQLPKDRFSAERLKGVDSTLKIQPAKLEDSAVYLCASSLVCIQAVNQPQHFGDGTRLSIL.

The chain employs TRBV19 and TRBJ2-5; 11 nucleotides line up with TRBD2. This CDR3 comprises 14 residues. CDR1 and CDR2 from the germline V gene are LNHDA and SQIVND (reference sequence). V gave up 2 bases and J gave up 9 bases; unmatched junction bases: 5. The CDR3 nucleotides are TGTGCCAGTAGTATACTAGCGGGAGGCCCCCCCCAGTACTTC. It codes for CASSILAGGPPQYF.

V usage is TRBV2 and J usage is TRBJ2-5, with D possibly TRBD1 on 5 matching bases. Germline CDR1 is SNHLY and CDR2 is FYNNEI. This CDR3 contains 15 residues. The V end was cut by 0 bases, the J end by 11 bases, with 19 bases between. The CDR3 reads CASSEAGQGSMEQYF. The CDR3 DNA sequence: TGTGCCAGCAGTGAAGCGGGTCAGGGATCCATGGAGCAGTACTTC.

The chain joins TRBV6-6 to TRBJ1-4, with D maybe TRBD1 (5 bases). Germline V gives CDR1 MNHNY, CDR2 SVGAGI (reference sequence). The V gene lost 4 bases and the J gene lost 5 bases, with 11 bases spanning the gap. The CDR3 extends over 14 amino acids. The CDR3 reads CASSSGGGNEKLFF. CDR3 coding DNA: TGTGCCAGCAGTTCGGGCGGGGGGAATGAAAAACTGTTTTTT.

A few counts support this clone. V usage is TRBV6-1 and J usage is TRBJ2-7, with 9 bases matching TRBD1. The CDR3 is 14 residues long. Germline loops: CDR1 MNHNS, CDR2 SASEGT. V was pared by 11 bases and J by 6 bases, with 14 bases of the junction left unmatched. Here the CDR3 reads CAWGEGTGSSEQYF. The DNA of the CDR3 is TGTGCCTGGGGAGAGGGGACAGGGAGCTCCGAGCAGTACTTC.

Written as DNA, the CDR3 is TGTGCCAGCAGCTTAGATTTGGGAGGGGGGAGCTACGAGCAGTACTTC. Its protein is CASSLDLGGGSYEQYF. The V call is TRBV11-2, the J call TRBJ2-7, with D possibly TRBD2 on 7 matching bases. The CDR3 is made up of 16 amino acids. V shed 0 bases and J shed 3 bases, with 15 bases lying between them. Germline V gene sequence: CDR1 SGHAT, CDR2 FQNNGV.

On this clone itself: At one boundary the junction diverges from the germline segment, which might be a read error. The chain carries TRBV2 and TRBJ2-7; perhaps TRBD2 as D (6 bases). This CDR3 contains 9 residues. The V gene's germline CDR1 is SNHLY and CDR2 FYNNEI. The CDR3 region is CAIKVGGDF. The CDR3 DNA follows: TGTGCCATAAAGGTTGGCGGGGACTTC.

As concerns this clone: The same CDR3 is also encoded by other DNA sequences in this sample. This rearrangement joins TRBV19 to TRBJ1-1, with TRBD1 matching 10 bases. Germline loops: CDR1 LNHDA, CDR2 SQIVND (reference sequence). With 4 bases clipped from V and 1 base from J, the junction kept 0 bases outside the gene matches. The CDR3 loop spans 14 amino acids. The CDR3 nucleotides read TGTGCCAGTAGTAGGGACAGGGGGAACACTGAAGCTTTCTTT. Protein product: CASSRDRGNTEAFF.

V and J are TRBV6-5 and TRBJ2-1, with 7 bases that match TRBD1. Germline trimming cut 5 bases from V and 8 bases from J; bases unmatched to any gene: 3. CDR1 MNHEY and CDR2 SVGAGI come from the germline V gene. The CDR3 totals 12 residues. CDR3 coding DNA: TGTGCCAGCAGTACAGGGGATCATGAGCAGTTCTTC. Protein: CASSTGDHEQFF.

The chain has TRBV5-1 and TRBJ2-1; TRBD2 aligns across 9 bases. The CDR3 length is 14 residues. Per germline, CDR1 SGHRS and CDR2 YFSETQ. The V segment lost 1 base and the J segment 8 bases; nucleotides outside the gene matches: 4. The CDR3 nucleotides read TGCGCCAGCAGCTTGCTGGCTAGCGGGGATGAGCAGTTCTTC. Protein: CASSLLASGDEQFF.

The genes are TRBV29-1 and TRBJ2-1; D unresolved. V lost 3 bases and J 0 bases, leaving 9 bases between the germline ends. CDR1 is SQVTM and CDR2 is ANQGSEA in the germline V gene. The CDR3 sequence is 14 residues long. The CDR3 sequence: CSVDMRSSYNEQFF. As DNA, the CDR3 is TGCAGCGTTGATATGCGGAGCTCCTACAATGAGCAGTTCTTC.

The rearrangement uses TRBV4-1 and TRBJ2-7; 7 positions agree with TRBD2. CDR3 length: 15 residues. V trimming: 3 bases; J trimming: 2 bases; junction bases outside the gene matches: 7. Germline V lookup: CDR1 MGHRA, CDR2 YSYEKL. As DNA, the CDR3 is TGCGCCAGCAGCCAGCTAGCGGCTATTGCCTACGAGCAGTACTTC. Translating it yields CASSQLAAIAYEQYF.

The chain joins TRBV5-4 to TRBJ2-3; 9 bases align to TRBD2. J lost 4 bases, V lost 6 bases, and 9 bases had no gene match. This CDR3 is built from 15 residues. Per germline, CDR1 SGHNT and CDR2 YYREEE (reference sequence). CDR3 coding DNA: TGTGCCAGCACCTCCGGGACTAGCATCCCAGATACGCAGTATTTT. Protein product: CASTSGTSIPDTQYF.

This chain links TRBV9 with TRBJ1-1; tentatively, D is TRBD1 (5 bases). The CDR3 runs 14 residues. From germline, CDR1 is SGDLS and CDR2 YYNGEE. The V gene lost 4 bases and the J gene lost 5 bases, with 15 bases spanning the gap. The CDR3 DNA follows: TGTGCCAGCAGCCCCCCCCAGGGTCGAACTGAAGCTTTCTTT. Translated: CASSPPQGRTEAFF.

The chain employs TRBV27 and TRBJ1-6; 7 nucleotides match TRBD1. This CDR3 is built from 16 residues. The trim removed 7 bases at V and 3 bases at J, leaving 9 bases unmatched. Germline values: CDR1 MNHEY, CDR2 SMNVEV (reference sequence). In DNA, the CDR3 is TGTGCCAGCAAGGGACAGATAACCCACTATAATTCACCCCTCCACTTT. It translates to CASKGQITHYNSPLHF.

The chain combines TRBV9 with TRBJ1-2; 7 positions agree with TRBD1. The CDR3 sequence is 15 residues long. The germline V gene encodes CDR1 SGDLS and CDR2 YYNGEE. After removal of 3 bases from V and 6 bases from J, the junction contained 11 bases not matched to a gene. The CDR3 is CASSAQQGIDNGYTF. The CDR3 DNA reads as TGTGCCAGCAGCGCCCAACAGGGGATTGATAATGGCTACACCTTC. Combining the CDR3 with reference TRBV9 and TRBJ1-2 gives the whole variable domain DSGVTQTPKHLITATGQRVTLRCSPRSGDLSVYWYQQSLDQGLQFLIQYYNGEERAKGNILERFSAQQFPDLHSELNLSSLELGDSALYFCASSAQQGIDNGYTFGSGTRLTVV.

The chain joins TRBV6-1 to TRBJ1-1; D is perhaps TRBD1 (5 bases). CDR1 and CDR2 from the germline V gene are MNHNS and SASEGT. This CDR3 region has 13 residues. Trimming took 5 bases from V and 3 from J, leaving 10 bases between them. As DNA, the CDR3 is TGTGCCAGCAGTTTAGGGGTTCACACTGAAGCTTTCTTT. Amino acid sequence: CASSLGVHTEAFF.

This chain connects TRBV29-1 to TRBJ1-2; D remains unclear. CDR3 length equals 13 residues. Germline V CDR1 and CDR2: SQVTM, ANQGSEA. V was pared by 1 base and J by 6 bases, with 12 bases between. Here the CDR3 reads CSVEARAWDGYTF. CDR3 nucleotides: TGCAGCGTTGAAGCGAGGGCTTGGGATGGCTACACCTTC.

The chain uses TRBV5-4 and TRBJ1-5; D is unresolved. This CDR3 contains 13 residues. With 0 bases removed from V and 4 bases from J, the gap between germline ends came to 5 bases. Germline V gives CDR1 SGHNT, CDR2 YYREEE (reference sequence). CDR3 loop: CASSLGQNQPQHF. In DNA, the CDR3 is TGTGCCAGCAGCTTGGGGCAGAATCAGCCCCAGCATTTT.

In its sample, this clone was seen once. V is TRBV29-1 and J is TRBJ2-3, with 7 bases fitting TRBD2. Trimming took 7 bases from V and 4 from J; bases not matched to a gene: 5. CDR3 length equals 12 residues. Germline-derived CDR1 and CDR2 are SQVTM and ANQGSEA. The CDR3 DNA is TGCAGCGGGCGAGCGGGACCAGATACGCAGTATTTT. Protein: CSGRAGPDTQYF.

The gene calls are TRBV27 and TRBJ2-2, with D unclear. CDR3 length: 13 amino acids. Germline V gene data show CDR1 as MNHEY and CDR2 as SMNVEV (reference sequence). V dropped 3 bases and J dropped 6 bases, with 8 bases sitting between them. The CDR3 nucleotides are TGTGCCAGCAGTTTTCTCCGGGCCGGGGAGCTGTTTTTT. Amino acids: CASSFLRAGELFF.

The gene calls are TRBV6-5 and TRBJ2-3; D gene ambiguous. CDR3 length equals 15 residues. From germline, CDR1 is MNHEY and CDR2 SVGAGI. Trimming removed 0 bases at V and 3 bases at J, with 10 bases between. The CDR3 here is CASSYSNRRTDTQYF. CDR3 nucleotide sequence: TGTGCCAGCAGTTACTCGAATCGTCGGACAGATACGCAGTATTTT.

The chain links TRBV18 to TRBJ2-3, with 8 bases lining up with TRBD1. V lost 5 bases to trimming and J lost 2 bases; unmatched junction nucleotides: 3. The CDR3 totals 14 residues. The germline V gene has CDR1 KGHSH and CDR2 LQKENI. The CDR3 DNA is TGTGCCAGCTCATTGGGACAGGACACAGATACGCAGTATTTT. Amino acid sequence: CASSLGQDTDTQYF.